These 5 T cell receptor beta chains came from one sample sequenced in a study of cytomegalovirus exposure and HLA in healthy donors (dated by TCRdb to about 2017). Libraries were built with the immunoSEQ multiplex PCR assay. For the multiplex PCR, a mixture combining 60 forward primers for TCR Vbeta segments and 13 reverse primers for TCR Jbeta segments was used. TCRdb obtained this table from immuneACCESS and retained in-frame rearrangements with V and J assigned. These tables miss some clones; where compared with another copy, unresolved V genes account for less than half of the shortfall, and the remainder is unexplained. This sample holds roughly 130,000 clones; almost 85% were observed only once. The ten most abundant clones make up about 2.9% of the sample. Sequenced: PBMCs. These receptor sequences come from a boy between 2 and 15 years old in good health and CMV-seronegative.

CDR3 in DNA: TGTGCCAGCAGTCCTGACCCCGAGGAAGATGAGCAGTTCTTC. Protein: CASSPDPEEDEQFF. The V gene is TRBV6-4, the J gene TRBJ2-1; no reliable D call. Germline CDR1 is MRHNA and CDR2 is SNTAGT. This CDR3 spans 14 amino acids. V was pared by 5 bases and J by 8 bases, with 16 bases between.

In its sample, this clone was seen a few times. The chain links TRBV6-1 to TRBJ2-3; 12 nucleotides align to TRBD2. Germline trimming cut 2 bases from V and 2 bases from J; bases unmatched to any gene: 2. CDR1 and CDR2 from the germline V gene are MNHNS and SASEGT. The CDR3 is made up of 16 amino acids. CDR3 residues: CASSETSGGPTDTQYF. CDR3 nucleotides: TGTGCCAGCAGTGAAACTAGCGGGGGGCCCACAGATACGCAGTATTTT.

This chain connects TRBV4-1 to TRBJ2-7; a possible D gene is TRBD2 (5 bases). Germline loops: CDR1 MGHRA, CDR2 YSYEKL. Between the trimmed V and J ends, which lost 1 base and 3 bases, there was a span of 13 bases. The CDR3 covers 15 residues. CDR3 in DNA: TGCGCCAGCAGCCAAGGAGTGGACTCAAACTACGAGCAGTACTTC. Translation gives CASSQGVDSNYEQYF.

The V call is TRBV10-3, the J call TRBJ1-6; possibly TRBD1 for D (5 bases). The germline gives CDR1 ENHRY, CDR2 SYGVKD. The CDR3 loop spans 16 amino acids. Deletions cut 3 bases from V and 6 bases from J, with 15 bases between. The DNA of the CDR3 is TGTGCCATCAGTGATCCGAGGGAGGGGAGTAATTCACCCCTCCACTTT. Amino acids: CAISDPREGSNSPLHF.

This chain uses TRBV7-2 with TRBJ1-3; the D is unclear. Trimming left V 5 bases short and J 1 base short, with 9 bases between. The V gene's germline CDR1 is SGHTA and CDR2 FQGNSA. The length of the CDR3 is 14 residues. CDR3 DNA: TGTGCCAGCAGCCTCGGGTCTTCTGGAAACACCATATATTTT. Translating gives CASSLGSSGNTIYF.